A single sample is the source of the 8 T cell receptor beta chains below, sequenced in a study of cytomegalovirus exposure and HLA in healthy donors (dated by TCRdb to about 2017). Library creation used the immunoSEQ multiplex PCR assay. The multiplex PCR relied on a mix of 60 forward primers for TCR Vbeta segments and 13 reverse primers for TCR Jbeta segments. The source is immuneACCESS, and TCRdb retained only in-frame sequences with V and J called. Part of the clones is not carried over; for the studies checked, unresolved V genes explain less than half of this, and the remainder is unexplained. The sample's table covers some 130,000 clones. Over 1.5% of the sample belongs to the ten largest clones. The sequenced material came from PBMCs. The receptors were sampled from a man in his late teens or twenties in good health and CMV-seronegative.

The chain recombines TRBV9 with TRBJ1-1; perhaps TRBD1 as D (6 bases). Trimming shortened V by 0 bases and J by 1 base, and 10 bases separated the two germline ends. From germline, CDR1 is SGDLS and CDR2 YYNGEE. This CDR3 comprises 15 residues. The CDR3 loop reads CASSVATGPNTEAFF. CDR3 bases: TGTGCCAGCAGCGTAGCGACAGGACCGAACACTGAAGCTTTCTTT.

This chain's CDR3 is CASSLYPSGSTDTQYF. The CDR3 DNA sequence: TGTGCCAGCAGTTTATACCCTAGCGGGAGCACAGATACGCAGTATTTT. The V gene is TRBV27, the J gene TRBJ2-3; 8 bases align to TRBD2. This CDR3 comprises 16 residues. Germline loops: CDR1 MNHEY, CDR2 SMNVEV (reference sequence). J was trimmed by 0 bases and V by 1 base; bases with no gene match: 3.

The chain employs TRBV5-1 and TRBJ2-5; unclear D gene. This CDR3 is 14 amino acids long. Germline V gene lookup returns CDR1 SGHRS and CDR2 YFSETQ. Trimming pared 4 bases from V and 2 bases from J, leaving 12 bases between. This CDR3 is CASSEQTVQETQYF. In nucleotides, the CDR3 is TGCGCCAGCAGCGAACAGACGGTACAAGAGACCCAGTACTTC. The whole variable domain, filled in from reference TRBV5-1 and TRBJ2-5, reads KAGVTQTPRYLIKTRGQQVTLSCSPISGHRSVSWYQQTPGQGLQFLFEYFSETQRNKGNFPGRFSGRQFSNSRSEMNVSTLELGDSALYLCASSEQTVQETQYFGPGTRLLVL.

This chain links TRBV11-2 with TRBJ2-1; a possible D gene is TRBD2 (6 bases). The CDR3 is 16 residues long. Per the germline V gene, CDR1 is SGHAT and CDR2 is FQNNGV. V was shortened by 5 bases and J by 6 bases, with 20 bases between the two germline ends. The CDR3 is CASSLRIGGSLNEQFF. In DNA form, the CDR3 reads TGTGCCAGCAGCCTAAGGATCGGAGGGTCTCTCAATGAGCAGTTCTTC.

Written as DNA, the CDR3 is TGTGCCAGCAGTGAAGCGCGGGGAAGTGAAGCTTTCTTT. This translates into CASSEARGSEAFF. The chain uses TRBV6-1 and TRBJ1-1, with unresolved D. The CDR3 runs 13 residues. Germline CDR1 is MNHNS and CDR2 is SASEGT. V was clipped by 0 bases and J by 7 bases, with 9 bases between them.

The chain is built from TRBV28 and TRBJ2-7; 8 nucleotides match TRBD2. The CDR3 spans 15 residues. The junction had 6 bases not matched to a gene; V was cut back by 3 bases and J by 2 bases. Germline loops: CDR1 MDHEN, CDR2 SYDVKM. CDR3 in amino acids: CASSFSGMVAYEQYF. CDR3 bases: TGTGCCAGCAGTTTTAGCGGGATGGTTGCCTACGAGCAGTACTTC.

This chain connects TRBV29-1 to TRBJ1-2, with D perhaps matching TRBD1 (5 bases). The CDR3 loop spans 18 amino acids. CDR1 is SQVTM and CDR2 is ANQGSEA in the germline V gene. V gave up 4 bases and J gave up 4 bases, with 28 bases separating them. CDR3: CSVVRPDLTGATTYGYTF. The CDR3 DNA sequence: TGCAGCGTTGTGCGTCCGGATTTAACAGGAGCCACCACCTATGGCTACACCTTC.

This chain joins TRBV5-6 and TRBJ1-3, with D unclear. CDR1 and CDR2 from the germline V gene are SGHDT and YYEEEE. V was clipped by 0 bases and J by 1 base, with 8 bases between them. CDR3 size: 15 residues. DNA of the CDR3: TGTGCCAGCAGCTTGGGCGCAACTTCTGGAAACACCATATATTTT. It specifies CASSLGATSGNTIYF.